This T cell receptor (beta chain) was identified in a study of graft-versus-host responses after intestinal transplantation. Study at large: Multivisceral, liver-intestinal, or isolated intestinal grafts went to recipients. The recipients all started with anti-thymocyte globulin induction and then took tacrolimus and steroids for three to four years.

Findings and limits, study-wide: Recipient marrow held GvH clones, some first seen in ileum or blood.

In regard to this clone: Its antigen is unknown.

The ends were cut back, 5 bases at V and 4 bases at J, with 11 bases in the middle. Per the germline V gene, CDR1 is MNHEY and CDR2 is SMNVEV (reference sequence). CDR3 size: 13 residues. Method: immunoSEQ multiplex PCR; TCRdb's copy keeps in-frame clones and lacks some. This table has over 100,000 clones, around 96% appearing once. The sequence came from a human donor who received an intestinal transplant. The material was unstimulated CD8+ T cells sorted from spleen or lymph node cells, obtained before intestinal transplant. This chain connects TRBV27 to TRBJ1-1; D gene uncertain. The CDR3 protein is CASSLDWRTEAFF. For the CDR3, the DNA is TGTGCCAGCAGTCTGGACTGGCGCACTGAAGCTTTCTTT.